This section outlines one T cell receptor beta chain sequence together with its context. Its antigen is currently unknown. The time point denotes: baseline, week 1 (first vaccination visit). Treatment reported: pre-vaccination baseline after standard-of-care therapy. In every donor, the tumor was a new WHO grade 3 or 4 IDH1-mutant, ATRX-lost astrocytoma. TCRdb's copy holds only in-frame clones and misses some; the assay was immunoSEQ multiplex PCR. The table has fewer than 100,000 clones, 70% to 90% seen once. CDR1 is LGHNA, CDR2 YNFKEQ, per germline. Germline trimming cut 0 bases from V and 3 bases from J; bases unmatched to any gene: 6. The CDR3 has 18 amino acids. The sample is drawn from a study of a mutant IDH1 vaccine in newly diagnosed glioma. Study summary: An approximately 62% male, 37.5% female split and a mean age of about 40 years characterized treated patients. Study-level results: Pseudoprogression apparently tracked independently of changes in top peripheral T cell clonotypes. Most patients, 85% to 95%, showed vaccine-induced immune responses.

This receptor was identified in a woman between 45 and 65 years old with glioma. Sequencing used PBMCs, obtained from a glioma patient treated with radiotherapy, temozolomide or both. This sequence joins TRBV4-2 and TRBJ2-7, with TRBD2 identical over 15 bases. The CDR3 loop is CASSQDGLAGGPFYEQYF. The CDR3 DNA is TGTGCCAGCAGCCAAGATGGACTAGCGGGAGGGCCATTCTACGAGCAGTACTTC.